Shown below are 3 T cell receptor beta chains from a single sample sequenced in a study of T-cell memory formation after mild COVID-19. TCRdb itself ran the 5' RACE reads through MiXCR, one entry per CDR3 protein. Of under 700,000 distinct CDR3 sequences in the sample, roughly 22% were seen once. Specimen: PBMCs or a T cell subset sorted from them (not recorded which). Receptor source: an adult woman who had mild COVID-19 (a few samples of this study predate the infection). Cell type and time point are not known.

Written as DNA, the CDR3 is TGTGCCAGCAGTCCTTCTAGCGGGAGCCGGTTGGATACGCAGTATTTT. Translating it yields CASSPSSGSRLDTQYF. The chain joins TRBV2 to TRBJ2-3; 10 positions match TRBD2. The CDR3 has 16 amino acids. The V gene end was trimmed by 5 bases and the J gene end by 6 bases; junction bases not matched to a gene: 11. Germline V CDR1 and CDR2: SNHLY, FYNNEI.

V and J are TRBV30 and TRBJ2-7; TRBD1 matches 12 bases. This CDR3 spans 16 amino acids. The germline CDR1 and CDR2 sequences are GTSNPN and SVGIG (reference sequence). After removal of 5 bases from V and 2 bases from J, the junction contained 10 bases not matched to a gene. CDR3 loop: CAWDGTGGGRPYEQYF. The CDR3 DNA is TGTGCCTGGGACGGGACAGGGGGCGGGCGGCCCTACGAGCAGTACTTC. Based on the CDR3 plus reference TRBV30 and TRBJ2-7, the full variable domain is SQTIHQWPATLVQPVGSPLSLECTVEGTSNPNLYWYRQAAGRGLQLLFYSVGIGQISSEVPQNLSASRPQDRQFILSSKKLLLSDSGFYLCAWDGTGGGRPYEQYFGPGTRLTVT.

This clonotype was seen more than once but under ten times. The chain links TRBV10-3 to TRBJ2-1; the D gene is possibly TRBD1 (5 bases). Trimming pared 8 bases from V and 3 bases from J, leaving 11 bases between. Per germline, CDR1 ENHRY and CDR2 SYGVKD. The CDR3 totals 13 residues. The CDR3 reads CAIGSTVYNEQFF. DNA of the CDR3: TGTGCCATCGGGTCGACAGTCTACAATGAGCAGTTCTTC.